This entry lists 31 T cell receptor beta chains sequenced from one sample in a study of T cell responses to AZD1222 COVID-19 vaccine. Only in-frame clones appear in the TCRdb table, and some are missing; sequencing was by immunoSEQ multiplex PCR. The repertoire holds 70,000 to 95,000 clones, with more than 90% as singletons. This specimen consisted of peripheral blood, obtained on day 0 of AZD1222 vaccination. The origin of the receptors is an adult in good health.

The chain uses TRBV5-1 and TRBJ2-5, with 7 positions matching TRBD2. Germline V lookup: CDR1 SGHRS, CDR2 YFSETQ. The CDR3 has 14 amino acids. J gave up 1 base and V 4 bases, and 4 bases lay outside the gene matches. CDR3: CASSPSGGQETQYF. The CDR3 coding sequence is TGCGCCAGCAGCCCCTCGGGGGGCCAAGAGACCCAGTACTTC. Based on the CDR3 plus reference TRBV5-1 and TRBJ2-5, the full variable domain is KAGVTQTPRYLIKTRGQQVTLSCSPISGHRSVSWYQQTPGQGLQFLFEYFSETQRNKGNFPGRFSGRQFSNSRSEMNVSTLELGDSALYLCASSPSGGQETQYFGPGTRLLVL.

The chain employs TRBV4-2 and TRBJ2-7; D is possibly TRBD1 or TRBD2 (5 bases each). CDR1 is LGHNA, CDR2 YNFKEQ, per germline. This CDR3 is 15 amino acids long. Trimming shortened V by 0 bases and J by 5 bases, and 14 bases separated the two germline ends. The CDR3 DNA reads TGTGCCAGCAGCCAAGATGGGGCGGGTGAGGACGAGCAGTACTTC. Its translation is CASSQDGAGEDEQYF.

This chain joins TRBV27 and TRBJ1-2; 9 bases align to TRBD1. The CDR3 extends over 12 amino acids. The ends lost 6 bases at V and 8 bases at J; junction bases unmatched: 4. Per the germline V gene, CDR1 is MNHEY and CDR2 is SMNVEV (reference sequence). Here the CDR3 reads CASRRQGDGYTF. The CDR3, as DNA: TGTGCCAGCAGACGACAGGGGGACGGCTACACCTTC.

V is TRBV2 and J is TRBJ1-6; no firm D call. This CDR3 contains 13 residues. Deletions cut 3 bases from V and 8 bases from J, with 8 bases between. Germline CDR1 reads SNHLY; CDR2 reads FYNNEI. The CDR3 reads CASSEPAYSPLHF. CDR3 bases: TGTGCCAGCAGTGAGCCAGCCTATTCACCCCTCCACTTT.

The V and J genes are TRBV11-2 and TRBJ1-1; perhaps TRBD1 as D (5 bases). With 1 base removed from V and 3 bases from J, the gap between germline ends came to 9 bases. The CDR3 spans 14 residues. Germline V lookup: CDR1 SGHAT, CDR2 FQNNGV. CDR3 loop: CASSLGGWDTEAFF. Here the CDR3 DNA reads TGTGCCAGCAGCTTAGGGGGCTGGGACACTGAAGCTTTCTTT.

The CDR3 sequence: CASSGDRGRKLFF. In DNA form, the CDR3 reads TGTGCCAGCAGCGGCGACAGGGGGCGAAAACTGTTTTTT. The J gene is TRBJ1-4, the V gene TRBV3-1 (or the pseudogene TRBV3-2), with 10 bases that match TRBD1. This CDR3 is 13 amino acids long. From germline, CDR1 is LGHDT and CDR2 YNNKEL (reference sequence). Unmatched junction bases numbered 4, after V lost 5 bases and J lost 10 bases.

V and J are TRBV7-8 and TRBJ1-2, with D perhaps TRBD1 (6 bases). Germline CDR1 and CDR2: SGHVS and FQNEAQ. V was clipped by 2 bases and J by 0 bases, with 10 bases between them. This CDR3 has 15 residues. CDR3 protein: CASSLRTDANYGYTF. The CDR3 nucleotides read TGTGCCAGCAGCTTAAGGACAGATGCTAACTATGGCTACACCTTC.

The chain carries TRBV5-5 and TRBJ2-1; a possible D gene is TRBD1 (6 bases). The CDR3 spans 15 residues. V lost 2 bases and J lost 0, with 9 bases in between. Germline-derived CDR1 and CDR2 are SGHKS and YYEKEE (reference sequence). The CDR3 spells CASSLGTSSYNEQFF. CDR3 DNA sequence: TGTGCCAGCAGCTTAGGGACAAGCTCCTACAATGAGCAGTTCTTC.

The chain carries TRBV5-1 and TRBJ2-6; D unresolved. Trimming left V 0 bases short and J 4 bases short, with 5 bases between. CDR1 and CDR2 from the germline V gene are SGHRS and YFSETQ. This CDR3 spans 14 amino acids. DNA of the CDR3: TGCGCCAGCAGCTTGGATGGGGGGGCCAACGTCCTGACTTTC. It is translated as CASSLDGGANVLTF.

This rearrangement joins TRBV11-2 to TRBJ2-5; either TRBD1 or TRBD2 may fit D (6 bases each). V was pared by 3 bases and J by 4 bases, with 9 bases between. Germline values: CDR1 SGHAT, CDR2 FQNNGV. This CDR3 spans 13 amino acids. The DNA of the CDR3 is TGTGCCAGCAGCTTGAGGGGGGTAGAGACCCAGTACTTC. Its protein is CASSLRGVETQYF. Full variable domain (rest looked up from reference TRBV11-2 and TRBJ2-5): EAGVAQSPRYKIIEKRQSVAFWCNPISGHATLYWYQQILGQGPKLLIQFQNNGVVDDSQLPKDRFSAERLKGVDSTLKIQPAKLEDSAVYLCASSLRGVETQYFGPGTRLLVL.

The rearrangement links TRBV2 to TRBJ2-2; 7 bases fit TRBD2. The V gene's germline CDR1 is SNHLY and CDR2 FYNNEI. There are 15 residues in the CDR3. Trimming took 8 bases from V and 4 from J; bases not matched to a gene: 10. Written as DNA, the CDR3 is TGTGCCAGCGATGAAGGGCTAGCGGCCACCGGGGAGCTGTTTTTT. Translated: CASDEGLAATGELFF.

This clone was observed once. This sample includes further DNA sequences coding for the same CDR3. The V gene is TRBV5-1, the J gene TRBJ1-4; TRBD1 is a possible D gene (5 bases). CDR3 length: 14 residues. Germline CDR1 and CDR2: SGHRS and YFSETQ. Trimming cost V 4 bases and J 0 bases, with 7 bases left between them. The CDR3: CASSPGATNEKLFF. In DNA form, the CDR3 reads TGCGCCAGCAGCCCGGGGGCAACTAATGAAAAACTGTTTTTT.

The chain recombines TRBV7-9 with TRBJ2-3, with 8 bases lining up with TRBD1. CDR1 SEHNR and CDR2 FQNEAQ come from the germline V gene (reference sequence). The CDR3 is 16 amino acids. J lost 3 bases, V lost 2 bases, and 7 bases had no gene match. This chain's CDR3 is CASSLSGQGGTDTQYF. CDR3 coding DNA: TGTGCCAGCAGCTTATCTGGACAGGGTGGAACAGATACGCAGTATTTT.

V is TRBV6-5 and J is TRBJ1-2; tentative D call: TRBD1 (5 bases). Trimming stripped 2 bases from V and 0 bases from J, with 7 bases between. The CDR3 is 14 residues long. CDR1 is MNHEY and CDR2 is SVGAGI in the germline V gene. The CDR3 region is CASSYGGANYGYTF. In DNA form, the CDR3 reads TGTGCCAGCAGTTACGGGGGGGCTAACTATGGCTACACCTTC.

The gene calls are TRBV25-1 and TRBJ1-1; tentatively, D is TRBD1 (6 bases). Germline CDR1 reads MGHDK; CDR2 reads SYGVNS. There are 13 residues in the CDR3. V lost 0 bases, J lost 8 bases, and 10 bases lay in between. The CDR3 protein is CASSEYRGGEAFF. CDR3 DNA: TGTGCCAGCAGTGAATATAGGGGGGGCGAAGCTTTCTTT. The full variable domain, completed using reference TRBV25-1 and TRBJ1-1, is EADIYQTPRYLVIGTGKKITLECSQTMGHDKMYWYQQDPGMELHLIHYSYGVNSTEKGDLSSESTVSRIRTEHFPLTLESARPSHTSQYLCASSEYRGGEAFFGQGTRLTVV.

The chain employs TRBV3-1 (or the pseudogene TRBV3-2) and TRBJ2-4; 9 nucleotides align to TRBD1. CDR3 size: 11 residues. Germline CDR1 reads LGHDT; CDR2 reads YNNKEL (reference sequence). With 6 bases clipped from V and 16 bases from J, the junction kept 7 bases outside the gene matches. As DNA, the CDR3 is TGTGCCAGCAGAAGCCGGGACAGGGAATACTTC. Encoded protein: CASRSRDREYF.

This rearrangement joins TRBV29-1 to TRBJ2-1; the D gene could be TRBD1 or TRBD2 (6 bases each). CDR1 is SQVTM and CDR2 is ANQGSEA in the germline V gene. This CDR3 is 13 amino acids long. Trimming pared 7 bases from V and 6 bases from J, leaving 16 bases between. The CDR3 DNA reads as TGCAGCGGGGACTCCCAAGGGGGCAATGAGCAGTTCTTC. Translation: CSGDSQGGNEQFF.

The chain links TRBV10-3 to TRBJ1-1; a possible D gene is TRBD1 (6 bases). The V end was cut by 6 bases, the J end by 4 bases, with 15 bases between. Germline values: CDR1 ENHRY, CDR2 SYGVKD. There are 14 residues in the CDR3. The DNA of the CDR3 is TGTGCCATCAGACAGGGTAATCTTGGCACTGAAGCTTTCTTT. This translates into CAIRQGNLGTEAFF.

This chain links TRBV9 with TRBJ1-2, with D perhaps TRBD1 (5 bases). The germline V gene has CDR1 SGDLS and CDR2 YYNGEE. This CDR3 is built from 13 residues. V was pared by 0 bases and J by 8 bases, with 11 bases between. The CDR3 spells CASSVVEGDGYTF. As DNA, the CDR3 is TGTGCCAGCAGCGTAGTCGAAGGGGACGGCTACACCTTC.

The rearrangement links TRBV29-1 to TRBJ1-1, with D possibly TRBD1 on 6 matching bases. V gave up 7 bases and J gave up 3 bases, with 15 bases separating them. This CDR3 is built from 13 residues. Germline V gene lookup returns CDR1 SQVTM and CDR2 ANQGSEA. CDR3 sequence reads: CSAGPQGHTEAFF. The DNA of the CDR3 is TGCAGCGCCGGTCCTCAGGGGCACACTGAAGCTTTCTTT. Full variable domain (outside the CDR3, taken from reference TRBV29-1 and TRBJ1-1): SAVISQKPSRDICQRGTSLTIQCQVDSQVTMMFWYRQQPGQSLTLIATANQGSEATYESGFVIDKFPISRPNLTFSTLTVSNMSPEDSSIYLCSAGPQGHTEAFFGQGTRLTVV.

The genes are TRBV7-6 and TRBJ2-1; D might be TRBD2 (6 bases). Germline CDR1 reads SGHVS; CDR2 reads FNYEAQ. V gave up 0 bases and J gave up 6 bases, with 21 bases separating them. The CDR3 extends over 18 amino acids. CDR3 nucleotides: TGTGCCAGCAGCTTAGCGCGTCGGGAGCGAGAAACTAGCAATGAGCAGTTCTTC. The encoded protein is CASSLARRERETSNEQFF.

The V call is TRBV11-2, the J call TRBJ1-4; D ambiguous. CDR1 and CDR2 (germline): SGHAT, FQNNGV. V lost 5 bases and J lost 7, with 8 bases in between. The CDR3 consists of 12 residues. CDR3 loop: CASSQQIEKLFF. CDR3 in DNA: TGTGCCAGCAGCCAACAGATTGAAAAACTGTTTTTT.

The chain links TRBV5-6 to TRBJ1-1; 7 bases map to TRBD1. V was clipped by 0 bases and J by 4 bases; unmatched bases: 6. The germline V gene has CDR1 SGHDT and CDR2 YYEEEE. The CDR3 sequence is 15 residues long. DNA of the CDR3: TGTGCCAGCAGCTTGGTGGGCGACAGGGCCACTGAAGCTTTCTTT. Amino acid sequence: CASSLVGDRATEAFF.

This chain links TRBV5-1 with TRBJ1-2; 7 positions agree with TRBD1. The J segment lost 3 bases and the V segment lost 2 bases, leaving 4 bases of the junction unmatched. Per germline, CDR1 SGHRS and CDR2 YFSETQ. CDR3 length: 14 residues. In DNA, the CDR3 is TGCGCCAGCAGCTTTACAGGGGATTACTATGGCTACACCTTC. This codes for CASSFTGDYYGYTF.

The V call is TRBV6-2 or TRBV6-3, the J call TRBJ2-5, with a possible D match to TRBD1 (6 bases). The CDR3 totals 17 residues. Between the trimmed V and J ends, which lost 2 bases and 1 base, there was a span of 17 bases. The V gene's germline CDR1 is MNHEY and CDR2 SVGEGT. This CDR3 reads CASSYDRPGQSQETQYF. The CDR3 nucleotides are TGTGCCAGCAGTTACGACCGACCAGGACAGAGCCAAGAGACCCAGTACTTC.

This chain uses TRBV5-1 with TRBJ1-1, with a tentative D call TRBD1 (6 bases). This CDR3 has 14 residues. Trimming removed 5 bases at V and 5 bases at J, with 16 bases between. Germline V gene lookup returns CDR1 SGHRS and CDR2 YFSETQ. In DNA, the CDR3 is TGCGCCAGCAGTAAAGGGGGGGCGGAAACTGAAGCTTTCTTT. Protein product: CASSKGGAETEAFF.

The chain uses TRBV29-1 and TRBJ1-2; 7 bases fit TRBD1. The ends lost 3 bases at V and 2 bases at J; junction bases unmatched: 0. The CDR3 loop spans 12 amino acids. Germline V gives CDR1 SQVTM, CDR2 ANQGSEA. The CDR3 bases are TGCAGCGTTGAGGGACAGAACTATGGCTACACCTTC. Protein: CSVEGQNYGYTF.

This chain connects TRBV3-1 (or the pseudogene TRBV3-2) to TRBJ2-5, with D tentatively TRBD1 (5 bases). V shed 2 bases and J shed 0 bases, with 13 bases lying between them. Germline V lookup: CDR1 LGHDT, CDR2 YNNKEL (reference sequence). The CDR3 covers 16 residues. CDR3: CASSQRQGSYQETQYF. CDR3 DNA: TGTGCCAGCAGCCAAAGGCAGGGATCGTACCAAGAGACCCAGTACTTC.

The chain uses TRBV13 and TRBJ2-3; 7 nucleotides align to TRBD2. Trimming at V came to 3 bases and at J to 0 bases, leaving 3 bases not matched to a gene. The CDR3 runs to 15 residues. Germline lookup yields CDR1 PRHDT and CDR2 FYEKMQ (reference sequence). The CDR3 protein is CASSFKRGSTDTQYF. The CDR3 DNA follows: TGTGCCAGCAGCTTCAAGCGGGGAAGCACAGATACGCAGTATTTT.

This chain joins TRBV7-2 and TRBJ2-7, with D tentatively TRBD2 (6 bases). Between the trimmed V and J ends, which lost 4 bases and 2 bases, there was a span of 15 bases. Germline CDR1 and CDR2: SGHTA and FQGNSA. The CDR3 is made up of 15 amino acids. CDR3 amino acids: CASSSSTGLPYEQYF. The CDR3 DNA sequence: TGTGCCAGCAGCTCCTCGACGGGACTCCCCTACGAGCAGTACTTC. Using reference TRBV7-2 and TRBJ2-7 for the parts outside the CDR3, the full variable domain is GAGVSQSPSNKVTEKGKDVELRCDPISGHTALYWYRQSLGQGLEFLIYFQGNSAPDKSGLPSDRFSAERTGGSVSTLTIQRTQQEDSAVYLCASSSSTGLPYEQYFGPGTRLTVT.

The chain joins TRBV19 to TRBJ1-6; D is perhaps TRBD1 (6 bases). V lost 5 bases, J lost 3 bases, and 20 bases lay in between. CDR1 is LNHDA, CDR2 SQIVND, per germline (reference sequence). CDR3 length: 18 amino acids. The CDR3 nucleotides are TGTGCCAGTAGTCTAAACCCCCTCGGCAGGGGCTATAATTCACCCCTCCACTTT. It specifies CASSLNPLGRGYNSPLHF.